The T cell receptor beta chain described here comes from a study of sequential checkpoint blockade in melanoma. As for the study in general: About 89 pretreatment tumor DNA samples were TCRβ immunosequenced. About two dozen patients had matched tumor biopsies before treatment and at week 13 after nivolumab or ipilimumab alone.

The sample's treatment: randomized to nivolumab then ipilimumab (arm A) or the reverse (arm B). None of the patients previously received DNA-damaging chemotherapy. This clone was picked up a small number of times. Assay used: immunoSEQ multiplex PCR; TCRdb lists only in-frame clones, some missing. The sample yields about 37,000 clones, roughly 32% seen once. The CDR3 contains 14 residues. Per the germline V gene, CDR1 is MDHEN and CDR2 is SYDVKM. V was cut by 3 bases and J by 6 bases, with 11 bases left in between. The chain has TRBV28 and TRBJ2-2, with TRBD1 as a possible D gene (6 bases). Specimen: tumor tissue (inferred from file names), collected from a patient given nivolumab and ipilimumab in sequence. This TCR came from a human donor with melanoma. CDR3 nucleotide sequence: TGTGCCAGCAGTTTCCTACAGGGTTCCGGGGAGCTGTTTTTT. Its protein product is CASSFLQGSGELFF.